This TCR beta chain derives from a study of blood T cell repertoires in COVID-19. TCRdb keeps only in-frame clones here, not all; method: immunoSEQ multiplex PCR. This sample has fewer than 350,000 clones, with 87% found just once. Losses at the gene ends were 5 bases for V and 3 bases for J; bases not matched to a gene: 2. The germline V gene has CDR1 SNHLY and CDR2 FYNNEI. CDR3 size: 14 residues. This clonotype originated in a woman aged 40-49 years who had recovered from COVID-19. The chain uses TRBV2 and TRBJ2-7; TRBD2 matches 12 bases. Sequencing used PBMCs or T cells enriched from blood (not recorded which). The CDR3 DNA reads as TGTGCCAGCAGTCCGACTAGCGGGAGCTACGAGCAGTACTTC. Amino acids: CASSPTSGSYEQYF.